Below are 28 T cell receptor beta chains sequenced from a single sample in a study of regulatory T cells in long-lasting Graves disease (dated by TCRdb to the early 2020s). Library preparation employed multiplex PCR. Sequencing used an Illumina HiSeq 4000. iRepertoire HTBI primers and Arm-PCR amplification of CDR3 regions were used to construct TCR beta libraries. TCRdb handled the public reads itself, with Q25 trimming in fastp and clone calling in MiXCR, and kept productive beta chains. Rows merge per CDR3 protein into single entries with the most common DNA and genes. Recorded for this sample are under 300,000 distinct CDR3 sequences; 20% of them occurred a single time. The top ten hold approximately 15% of the sample. Taken with the paper, the label for time point translates to: newly diagnosed GD, antithyroid drugs for less than 3 months. RNA was extracted from PBMCs in TRIzol for both TCR sequencing and RNA sequencing.

Sample: peripheral blood mononuclear cells (PBMCs), taken at new diagnosis, from a patient treated with antithyroid drugs. All receptors come from a female donor with Graves disease.

This clonotype was counted many times. The chain recombines TRBV2 with TRBJ1-1; 9 bases fit TRBD1. The CDR3 has 14 residues. Germline loops: CDR1 SNHLY, CDR2 FYNNEI. After removal of 6 bases from V and 1 base from J, the junction contained 3 bases not matched to a gene. CDR3 in DNA: TGTGCCAGCAGAGGACAGGGGTGGAACACTGAAGCTTTCTTT. Its protein is CASRGQGWNTEAFF.

This clonotype was picked up many times. This chain joins TRBV2 and TRBJ2-3, with 11 bases that match TRBD2. This CDR3 spans 15 amino acids. Germline CDR1 SNHLY, CDR2 FYNNEI. J gave up 1 base and V 7 bases, and 4 bases lay outside the gene matches. CDR3 nucleotide sequence: TGTGCCAGCACCGGGACTAGCGGTGGCACAGATACGCAGTATTTT. This gives the protein CASTGTSGGTDTQYF.

This clonotype was seen many times. The chain couples TRBV7-2 to TRBJ2-7, with D perhaps matching TRBD2 (7 bases). This CDR3 is built from 14 residues. Germline V CDR1 and CDR2: SGHTA, FQGNSA. V lost 8 bases and J lost 2, with 16 bases in between. CDR3 loop: CASALEGGAYEQYF. The CDR3 DNA follows: TGTGCCAGCGCATTAGAGGGGGGGGCCTACGAGCAGTACTTC.

The V call is TRBV20-1, the J call TRBJ1-3; TRBD1 matches 10 bases. Germline assignment: CDR1 DFQATT and CDR2 SNEGSKA (reference sequence). CDR3 length equals 15 residues. The V segment lost 7 bases and the J segment 0 bases; nucleotides outside the gene matches: 6. CDR3 in DNA: TGCAGTGAGACGGGACAGGGGAACTCTGGAAACACCATATATTTT. It translates to CSETGQGNSGNTIYF.

This rearrangement joins TRBV2 to TRBJ2-3, with 9 bases fitting TRBD1. The CDR3 runs 15 residues. Germline CDR1 SNHLY, CDR2 FYNNEI. V lost 3 bases, J lost 1 base, and 2 bases stayed unmatched. The CDR3 loop is CASSDTGGRTDTQYF. The CDR3 nucleotides read TGTGCCAGCAGTGACACAGGGGGCCGCACAGATACGCAGTATTTT.

The sample holds many counts of this clonotype. The chain employs TRBV6-2 or TRBV6-3 and TRBJ2-1; D is perhaps TRBD1 (6 bases). V was shortened by 0 bases and J by 6 bases, with 9 bases between the two germline ends. CDR1 is MNHEY and CDR2 is SVGEGT in the germline V gene. The CDR3 loop spans 14 amino acids. CDR3 nucleotide sequence: TGTGCCAGCAGTTACTCGAACAGGGTCAATGAGCAGTTCTTC. This encodes CASSYSNRVNEQFF.

This clonotype has at least ten counts. J is TRBJ2-5 and V is TRBV7-9; D not certain. Germline CDR1 SEHNR, CDR2 FQNEAQ (reference sequence). The CDR3 has 13 residues. V lost 3 bases and J lost 5, with 10 bases in between. This CDR3 is CASSLSVGETQYF. CDR3 DNA sequence: TGTGCCAGCAGCTTGTCAGTAGGTGAGACCCAGTACTTC. The full variable domain, in which reference TRBV7-9 and TRBJ2-5 provide the parts outside the CDR3, is DTGVSQNPRHKITKRGQNVTFRCDPISEHNRLYWYRQTLGQGPEFLTYFQNEAQLEKSRLLSDRFSAERPKGSFSTLEIQRTEQGDSAMYLCASSLSVGETQYFGPGTRLLVL.

This clonotype was seen at least ten times. The V and J genes are TRBV3-1 and TRBJ2-3; no definite D call. Deletions cut 4 bases from V and 6 bases from J, with 8 bases between. Germline V gene lookup returns CDR1 LGHDT and CDR2 YNNKEL (reference sequence). The CDR3 spans 12 residues. Here the CDR3 DNA reads TGTGCCAGCAGCCTCTCCGTGGATACGCAGTATTTT. Its protein product is CASSLSVDTQYF.

This clonotype was seen many times. V gene TRBV11-2 combines with J gene TRBJ2-2; weak D call: TRBD1 (6 bases). The CDR3 loop spans 15 amino acids. Germline CDR1 reads SGHAT; CDR2 reads FQNNGV. V was shortened by 6 bases and J by 4 bases, with 15 bases between the two germline ends. The CDR3 nucleotides are TGTGCCAGCAGACGACCGGGACAACGCACCGGGGAGCTGTTTTTT. Residues: CASRRPGQRTGELFF.

The chain joins TRBV9 to TRBJ2-1; D call uncertain. Germline V CDR1 and CDR2: SGDLS, YYNGEE. With 0 bases removed from V and 5 bases from J, the gap between germline ends came to 12 bases. CDR3 length: 15 residues. The CDR3 region is CASSVGGNVDNEQFF. DNA for the CDR3: TGTGCCAGCAGCGTAGGTGGGAATGTGGACAATGAGCAGTTCTTC. The whole variable domain, remainder taken from reference TRBV9 and TRBJ2-1, is DSGVTQTPKHLITATGQRVTLRCSPRSGDLSVYWYQQSLDQGLQFLIQYYNGEERAKGNILERFSAQQFPDLHSELNLSSLELGDSALYFCASSVGGNVDNEQFFGPGTRLTVL.

This chain connects TRBV19 to TRBJ1-3; 7 positions agree with TRBD1. Losses at the gene ends were 7 bases for V and 0 bases for J; bases not matched to a gene: 12. The CDR3 totals 17 residues. Germline CDR1 and CDR2: LNHDA and SQIVND (reference sequence). The chain's CDR3 is CASTRAPTGISGNTIYF. In nucleotides, the CDR3 is TGTGCCAGTACAAGAGCCCCGACAGGGATCTCTGGAAACACCATATATTTT.

This clonotype was observed at least ten times. At one end the junction does not follow the germline gene, possibly because of a read error. The rearrangement joins TRBV7-2 to TRBJ2-5; D is uncertain. Germline assignment: CDR1 SGHTA and CDR2 FQGNSA. The CDR3 length is 15 residues. This chain's CDR3 is CASSQDLTVQETQYF. DNA of the CDR3: TGCGCCAGCAGCCAAGATCTAACAGTCCAAGAGACCCAGTACTTC.

This clonotype was detected ten times or more. The rearrangement joins TRBV10-3 to TRBJ2-3; the match to TRBD2 covers 9 bases. This CDR3 is built from 13 residues. From germline, CDR1 is ENHRY and CDR2 SYGVKD. J was trimmed by 5 bases and V by 8 bases; bases with no gene match: 5. Written as DNA, the CDR3 is TGTGCCATCCGCGGGGGGGATTTAGATACGCAGTATTTT. Translated: CAIRGGDLDTQYF.

This clonotype was picked up many times. The rearrangement joins TRBV11-2 to TRBJ2-7, with a possible D match to TRBD2 (5 bases). Germline V gene sequence: CDR1 SGHAT, CDR2 FQNNGV. V was shortened by 6 bases and J by 0 bases, with 21 bases between the two germline ends. This CDR3 comprises 17 residues. The CDR3 sequence: CASRHSRGSRPSYEQYF. The CDR3, as DNA: TGTGCCAGCAGACATTCAAGAGGGTCGAGACCCTCCTACGAGCAGTACTTC. The full variable domain, rest sourced from reference TRBV11-2 and TRBJ2-7, is EAGVAQSPRYKIIEKRQSVAFWCNPISGHATLYWYQQILGQGPKLLIQFQNNGVVDDSQLPKDRFSAERLKGVDSTLKIQPAKLEDSAVYLCASRHSRGSRPSYEQYFGPGTRLTVT.

V gene TRBV20-1 combines with J gene TRBJ2-4; a weak D match, TRBD1 (5 bases). This CDR3 is built from 15 residues. Germline-derived CDR1 and CDR2 are DFQATT and SNEGSKA (reference sequence). V dropped 6 bases and J dropped 10 bases, with 25 bases sitting between them. The CDR3 sequence is CSAQDTAQRPIIQYF. CDR3 nucleotides: TGCAGTGCCCAGGACACCGCCCAGCGCCCAATAATTCAGTACTTC.

Many counts were recorded for this clonotype. The chain carries TRBV11-2 and TRBJ1-2; no clear D. Trimming pared 5 bases from V and 8 bases from J, leaving 21 bases between. Germline V lookup: CDR1 SGHAT, CDR2 FQNNGV. The CDR3 spans 15 residues. The CDR3 spells CASSRAASGRGGYTF. The DNA of the CDR3 is TGTGCCAGCAGCCGAGCGGCAAGCGGACGTGGCGGCTACACCTTC.

For this clonotype: One base separates it from a far larger clone, so it is likely a read error. The chain joins TRBV2 to TRBJ2-3, with D perhaps TRBD1 (5 bases). The DNA end is more similar to TRBJ2-7, so the J call may be wrong. Germline CDR1 is SNHLY and CDR2 is FYNNEI. The CDR3 runs to 11 residues. The CDR3 region is CASDGALEQYF. CDR3 nucleotide sequence: TGTGCCAGCGATGGGGCACTCGAGCAGTACTTC.

This clonotype was picked up many times. The genes are TRBV7-6 and TRBJ2-7; no reliable D call. CDR3 length equals 14 residues. V lost 5 bases and J 0 bases, leaving 11 bases between the germline ends. From germline, CDR1 is SGHVS and CDR2 FNYEAQ. The CDR3 protein is CASSPRSSSYEQYF. CDR3 sequence (DNA): TGTGCCAGCAGCCCCAGATCGTCCTCCTACGAGCAGTACTTC.

Many counts were recorded for this clonotype. The chain carries TRBV9 and TRBJ2-7, with D possibly being TRBD1 (5 bases). The CDR3 has 16 amino acids. The V gene's germline CDR1 is SGDLS and CDR2 YYNGEE. Trimming pared 0 bases from V and 1 base from J, leaving 14 bases between. The CDR3 here is CASSVAPQGSSYEQYF. CDR3 coding DNA: TGTGCCAGCAGCGTAGCCCCCCAGGGATCATCCTACGAGCAGTACTTC.

This clonotype was recorded many times. The chain carries TRBV6-1 and TRBJ2-7; D not certain. The germline V gene encodes CDR1 MNHNS and CDR2 SASEGT. V was trimmed by 3 bases and J by 6 bases, leaving 9 bases between them. The CDR3 contains 12 residues. The CDR3 protein is CASSDLVGEQYF. As DNA, the CDR3 is TGTGCCAGCAGTGACCTGGTAGGCGAGCAGTACTTC.

This clonotype showed up many times. The rearrangement uses TRBV2 and TRBJ2-7; possibly TRBD2 for D (6 bases). The V and J ends lost 6 bases and 5 bases respectively, with 11 bases between them. The CDR3 runs to 12 residues. Per the germline V gene, CDR1 is SNHLY and CDR2 is FYNNEI. CDR3 region: CASRSSSDEQYF. As DNA, the CDR3 is TGTGCCAGCAGAAGCTCTAGCGACGAGCAGTACTTC.

The V and J genes are TRBV19 and TRBJ1-5; D perhaps matches TRBD1 (6 bases). Trimming cost V 2 bases and J 1 base, with 15 bases left between them. CDR3 length: 17 residues. The germline V gene has CDR1 LNHDA and CDR2 SQIVND (reference sequence). The CDR3 nucleotides read TGTGCCAGTAGTATATCCCGTACAGGGCTAAGCAATCAGCCCCAGCATTTT. This encodes CASSISRTGLSNQPQHF.

This clonotype occurred many times. The V call is TRBV12-3 or TRBV12-4, the J call TRBJ2-3; 9 positions match TRBD2. The CDR3 covers 15 residues. The junction had 10 bases not matched to a gene; V was cut back by 6 bases and J by 6 bases. This CDR3 is CASSFVAGGTDTQYF. The CDR3 coding sequence is TGTGCCAGCAGCTTTGTGGCGGGAGGGACGGATACGCAGTATTTT.

The CDR3 spells CASIPAGRNTIYF. In DNA form, the CDR3 reads TGTGCCAGCATCCCCGCCGGGCGAAACACCATATATTTT. The V gene is TRBV12-3 or TRBV12-4, the J gene TRBJ1-3, with D uncertain. The CDR3 sequence is 13 residues long. Trimming left V 7 bases short and J 5 bases short, with 12 bases between.

In the case of this clonotype: A read error is likely here: a far larger clone is one base away. This sequence joins TRBV11-2 and TRBJ2-7, with D perhaps matching TRBD1 or TRBD2 (5 bases each). This CDR3 has 13 residues. Trimming cost V 5 bases and J 7 bases, with 15 bases left between them. Germline-derived CDR1 and CDR2 are SGHAT and FQNNGV. DNA of the CDR3: TGTGCCAGCAGCCTGGGACCCGTCAATGAGCAGTACTTC. Translated, it gives CASSLGPVNEQYF.

This clonotype has ten or more counts. This chain joins TRBV28 and TRBJ2-3; D may be TRBD1 or TRBD2 (6 bases each). The CDR3 is 17 residues long. The germline CDR1 and CDR2 sequences are MDHEN and SYDVKM. Trimming left V 7 bases short and J 0 bases short, with 20 bases between. The CDR3 DNA reads TGTGCCAGCAATCCCGCTATGGGGGGCGCAAGCACAGATACGCAGTATTTT. Its protein is CASNPAMGGASTDTQYF.

The chain recombines TRBV7-2 with TRBJ2-2, with unresolved D. Trimming removed 5 bases at V and 8 bases at J, with 9 bases between. The CDR3 loop spans 12 amino acids. CDR1 and CDR2 (germline): SGHTA, FQGNSA. The CDR3 coding sequence is TGTGCCAGCAGCATGGGTCCGGGGGAGCTGTTTTTT. Translating gives CASSMGPGELFF.

This clonotype has ten or more counts. The genes are TRBV6-1 and TRBJ1-4, with 10 nucleotides matching TRBD1. The V segment lost 6 bases and the J segment 10 bases; nucleotides outside the gene matches: 8. The CDR3 covers 14 residues. Germline V gives CDR1 MNHNS, CDR2 SASEGT. This chain's CDR3 is CASSPGTGDGKLFF. The CDR3, as DNA: TGTGCCAGCAGCCCTGGGACAGGGGATGGAAAACTGTTTTTT.